This TCR beta chain was sequenced for a study of neurological immune-mediated disorders. Germline assignment: CDR1 LNHNV and CDR2 YYDKDF (reference sequence). The ends were cut back, 0 bases at V and 4 bases at J, with 12 bases in the middle. The CDR3 loop spans 15 amino acids. 5'RACE generated cDNA with 10-nucleotide random UMIs. TCRdb re-called the 5' RACE reads through MiXCR, storing one row per CDR3 protein. The table has roughly 14,000 distinct CDR3 sequences, 8.5% to 12% seen once. This sequence was found in a middle-aged woman in good health. The specimen sequenced was PBMCs. The chain has TRBV15 and TRBJ1-2; perhaps TRBD1 as D (5 bases). Here the CDR3 reads CATSREGGDGYGYTF. The CDR3, as DNA: TGTGCCACCAGCAGAGAGGGGGGGGATGGCTATGGCTACACCTTC.